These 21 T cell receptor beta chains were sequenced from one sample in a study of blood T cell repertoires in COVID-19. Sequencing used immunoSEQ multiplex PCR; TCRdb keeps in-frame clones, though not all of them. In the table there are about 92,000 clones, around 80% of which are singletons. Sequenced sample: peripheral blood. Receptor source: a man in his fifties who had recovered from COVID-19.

The CDR3 here is CASSSRPSSDTQYF. CDR3 sequence (DNA): TGTGCCAGCAGCTCACGACCTAGCTCAGATACGCAGTATTTT. The V gene is TRBV9, the J gene TRBJ2-3; D is perhaps TRBD2 (5 bases). The V end lost 4 bases, the J end lost 4 bases, and 13 bases lay between the germline ends. This CDR3 region has 14 residues. CDR1 is SGDLS and CDR2 is YYNGEE in the germline V gene.

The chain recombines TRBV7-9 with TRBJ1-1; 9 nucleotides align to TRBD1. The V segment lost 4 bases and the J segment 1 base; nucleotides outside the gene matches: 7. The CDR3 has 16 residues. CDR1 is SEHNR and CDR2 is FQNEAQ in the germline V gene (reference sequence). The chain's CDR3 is CASSSLPGQGNTEAFF. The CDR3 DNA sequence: TGTGCCAGCAGCTCCCTCCCGGGACAGGGGAACACTGAAGCTTTCTTT.

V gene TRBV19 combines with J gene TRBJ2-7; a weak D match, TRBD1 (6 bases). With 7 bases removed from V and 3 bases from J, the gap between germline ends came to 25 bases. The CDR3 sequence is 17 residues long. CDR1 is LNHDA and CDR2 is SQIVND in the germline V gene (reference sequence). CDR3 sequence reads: CASNHGGGLTGHYEQYF. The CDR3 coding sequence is TGTGCCAGTAATCATGGTGGCGGGCTGACAGGCCACTACGAGCAGTACTTC. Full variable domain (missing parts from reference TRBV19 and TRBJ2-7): DGGITQSPKYLFRKEGQNVTLSCEQNLNHDAMYWYRQDPGQGLRLIYYSQIVNDFQKGDIAEGYSVSREKKESFPLTVTSAQKNPTAFYLCASNHGGGLTGHYEQYFGPGTRLTVT.

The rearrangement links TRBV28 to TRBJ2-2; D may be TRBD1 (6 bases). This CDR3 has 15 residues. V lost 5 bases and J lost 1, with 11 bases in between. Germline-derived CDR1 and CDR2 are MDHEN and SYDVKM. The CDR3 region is CASSLGGLNTGELFF. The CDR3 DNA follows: TGTGCCAGCAGTCTAGGGGGTCTGAACACCGGGGAGCTGTTTTTT.

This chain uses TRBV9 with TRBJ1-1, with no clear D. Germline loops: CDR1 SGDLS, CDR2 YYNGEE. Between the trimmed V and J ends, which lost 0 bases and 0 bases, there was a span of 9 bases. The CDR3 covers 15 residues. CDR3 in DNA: TGTGCCAGCAGCGTAGGTCACGACATGAACACTGAAGCTTTCTTT. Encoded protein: CASSVGHDMNTEAFF.

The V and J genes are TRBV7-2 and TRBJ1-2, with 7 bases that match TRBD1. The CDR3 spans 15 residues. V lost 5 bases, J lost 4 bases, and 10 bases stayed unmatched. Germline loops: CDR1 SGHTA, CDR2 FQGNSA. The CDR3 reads CASSPEGGQTYGYTF. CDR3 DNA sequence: TGTGCCAGCAGCCCAGAGGGGGGACAGACCTATGGCTACACCTTC.

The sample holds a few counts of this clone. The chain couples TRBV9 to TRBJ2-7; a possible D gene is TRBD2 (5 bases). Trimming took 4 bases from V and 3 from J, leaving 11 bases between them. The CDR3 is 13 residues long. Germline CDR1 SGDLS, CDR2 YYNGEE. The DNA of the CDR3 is TGTGCCAGCAGCCCCGGACGGGACTACGAGCAGTACTTC. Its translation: CASSPGRDYEQYF.

The CDR3 region is CASSFLTDYGYTF. CDR3 nucleotides: TGCGCCAGCAGCTTCCTTACAGATTATGGCTACACCTTC. The rearrangement uses TRBV5-1 and TRBJ1-2; D is uncertain. This CDR3 spans 13 amino acids. CDR1 is SGHRS, CDR2 YFSETQ, per germline. Trimming pared 2 bases from V and 5 bases from J, leaving 10 bases between.

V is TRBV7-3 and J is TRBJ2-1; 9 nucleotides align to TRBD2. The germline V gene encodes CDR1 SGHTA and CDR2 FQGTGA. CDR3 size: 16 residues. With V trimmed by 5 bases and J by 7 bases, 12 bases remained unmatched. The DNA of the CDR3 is TGTGCCAGCAGCCCCAACCCGGGGCTAGCGGGAAATGAGCAGTTCTTC. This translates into CASSPNPGLAGNEQFF.

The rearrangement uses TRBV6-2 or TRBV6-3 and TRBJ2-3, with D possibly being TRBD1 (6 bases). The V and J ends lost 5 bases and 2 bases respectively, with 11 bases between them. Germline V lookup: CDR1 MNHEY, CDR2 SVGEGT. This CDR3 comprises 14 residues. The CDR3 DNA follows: TGTGCCAGCAGTGACGACAGGTTCACAGATACGCAGTATTTT. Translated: CASSDDRFTDTQYF.

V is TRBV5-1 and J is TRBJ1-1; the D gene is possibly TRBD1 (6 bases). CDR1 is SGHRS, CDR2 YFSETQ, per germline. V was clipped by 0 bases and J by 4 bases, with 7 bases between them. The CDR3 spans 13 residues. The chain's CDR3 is CASSLDRVTEAFF. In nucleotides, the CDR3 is TGCGCCAGCAGCTTGGACAGGGTCACTGAAGCTTTCTTT.

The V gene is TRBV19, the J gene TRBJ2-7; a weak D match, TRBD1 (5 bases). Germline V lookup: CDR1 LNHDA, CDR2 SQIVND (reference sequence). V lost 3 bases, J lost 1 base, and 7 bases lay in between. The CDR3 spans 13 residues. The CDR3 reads CASSMPGSYEQYF. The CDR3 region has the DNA TGTGCCAGTAGTATGCCAGGGTCCTACGAGCAGTACTTC. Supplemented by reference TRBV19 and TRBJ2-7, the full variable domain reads DGGITQSPKYLFRKEGQNVTLSCEQNLNHDAMYWYRQDPGQGLRLIYYSQIVNDFQKGDIAEGYSVSREKKESFPLTVTSAQKNPTAFYLCASSMPGSYEQYFGPGTRLTVT.

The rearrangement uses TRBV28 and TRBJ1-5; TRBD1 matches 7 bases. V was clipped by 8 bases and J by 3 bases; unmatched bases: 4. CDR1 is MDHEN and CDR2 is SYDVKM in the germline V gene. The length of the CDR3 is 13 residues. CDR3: CASLGGLNQPQHF. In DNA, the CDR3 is TGTGCCAGCCTAGGGGGCCTCAATCAGCCCCAGCATTTT.

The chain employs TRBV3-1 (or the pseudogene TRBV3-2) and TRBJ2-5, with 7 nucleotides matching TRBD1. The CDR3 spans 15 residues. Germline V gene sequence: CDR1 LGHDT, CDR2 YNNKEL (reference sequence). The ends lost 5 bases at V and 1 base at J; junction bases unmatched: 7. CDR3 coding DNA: TGTGCCAGCAGCTCCCGGGACAGCCTCCAAGAGACCCAGTACTTC. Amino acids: CASSSRDSLQETQYF.

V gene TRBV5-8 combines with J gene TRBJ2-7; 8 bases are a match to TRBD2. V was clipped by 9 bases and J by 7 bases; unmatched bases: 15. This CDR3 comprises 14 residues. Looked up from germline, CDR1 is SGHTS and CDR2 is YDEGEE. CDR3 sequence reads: CATEAGTRIEEQYF. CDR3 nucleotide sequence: TGTGCCACCGAAGCCGGGACTAGGATAGAGGAGCAGTACTTC.

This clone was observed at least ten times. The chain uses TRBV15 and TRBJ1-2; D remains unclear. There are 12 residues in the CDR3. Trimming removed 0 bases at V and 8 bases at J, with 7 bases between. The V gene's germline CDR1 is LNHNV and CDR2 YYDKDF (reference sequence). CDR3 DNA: TGTGCCACCAGCAGAGATCTAGGCGGCTACACCTTC. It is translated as CATSRDLGGYTF.

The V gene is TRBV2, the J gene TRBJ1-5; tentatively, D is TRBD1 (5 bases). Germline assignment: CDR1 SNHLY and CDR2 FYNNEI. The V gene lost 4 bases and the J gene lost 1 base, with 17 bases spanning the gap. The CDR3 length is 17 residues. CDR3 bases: TGTGCCAGCAGTGGCCAGGGAGGAGGTTTAAGCAATCAGCCCCAGCATTTT. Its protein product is CASSGQGGGLSNQPQHF.

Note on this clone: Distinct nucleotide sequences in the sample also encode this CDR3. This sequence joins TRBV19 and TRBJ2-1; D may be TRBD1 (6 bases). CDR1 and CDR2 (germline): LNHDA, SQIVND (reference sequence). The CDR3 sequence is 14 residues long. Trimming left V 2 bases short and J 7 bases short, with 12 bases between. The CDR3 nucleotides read TGTGCCAGTAGTATAACAGGGCCAGGGAATGAGCAGTTCTTC. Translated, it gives CASSITGPGNEQFF.

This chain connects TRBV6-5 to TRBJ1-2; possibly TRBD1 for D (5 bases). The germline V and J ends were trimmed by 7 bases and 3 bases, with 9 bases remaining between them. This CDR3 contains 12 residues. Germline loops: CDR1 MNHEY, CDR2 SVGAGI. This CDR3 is CASTPGHYGYTF. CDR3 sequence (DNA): TGTGCCAGCACACCAGGGCACTATGGCTACACCTTC.

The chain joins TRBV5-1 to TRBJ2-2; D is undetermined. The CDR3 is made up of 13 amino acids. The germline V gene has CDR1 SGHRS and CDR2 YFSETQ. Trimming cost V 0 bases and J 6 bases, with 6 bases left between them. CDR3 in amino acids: CASSLARSGELFF. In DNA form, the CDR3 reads TGCGCCAGCAGCTTGGCCAGATCCGGGGAGCTGTTTTTT.

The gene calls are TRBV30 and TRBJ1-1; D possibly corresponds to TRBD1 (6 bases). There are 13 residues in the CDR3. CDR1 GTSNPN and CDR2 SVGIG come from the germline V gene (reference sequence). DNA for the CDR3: TGTGCTTACACAGGGATTAGGGACACTGAAGCTTTCTTT. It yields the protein CAYTGIRDTEAFF.